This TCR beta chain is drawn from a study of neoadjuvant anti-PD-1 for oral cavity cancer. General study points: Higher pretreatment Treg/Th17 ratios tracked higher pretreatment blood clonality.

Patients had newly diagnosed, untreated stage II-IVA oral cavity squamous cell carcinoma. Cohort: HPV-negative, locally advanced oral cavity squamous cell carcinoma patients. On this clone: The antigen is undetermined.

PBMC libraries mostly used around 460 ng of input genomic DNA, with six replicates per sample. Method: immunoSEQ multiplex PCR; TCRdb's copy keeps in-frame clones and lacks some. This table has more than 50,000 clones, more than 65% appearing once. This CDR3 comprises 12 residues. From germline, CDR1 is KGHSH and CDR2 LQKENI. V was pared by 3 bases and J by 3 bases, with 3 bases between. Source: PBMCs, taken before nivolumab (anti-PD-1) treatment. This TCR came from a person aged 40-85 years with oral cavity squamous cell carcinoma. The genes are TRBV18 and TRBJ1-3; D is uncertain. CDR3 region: CASSPDGNTIYF. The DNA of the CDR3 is TGTGCCAGCTCACCCGATGGAAACACCATATATTTT.